This paragraph covers one TCR beta chain sequence. Its target is not known. This entry comes from a study of T cell responses to AZD1222 COVID-19 vaccine. Study observations and caveats: Most donors were white British and more were female, and clonal diversity was possibly underestimated. Recipients of AZD1222 seropositive at baseline numbered only five or six.

The CDR3 spans 13 residues. The V end was cut by 3 bases, the J end by 2 bases, with 7 bases between. Produced via immunoSEQ multiplex PCR; TCRdb's table is partial and in-frame only. The sample includes over 50,000 clones, over 75% seen only once; the top ten take 20% to 30%. The chain uses TRBV12-3 or TRBV12-4 and TRBJ1-2, with D unclear. Sequencing was performed on peripheral blood, taken 28 days after the second AZD1222 dose. This TCR derives from an adult who received the AZD1222 COVID-19 vaccine. The CDR3 coding sequence is TGTGCCAGCAGTTTGAGGCAGAACTATGGCTACACCTTC. Its translation: CASSLRQNYGYTF.